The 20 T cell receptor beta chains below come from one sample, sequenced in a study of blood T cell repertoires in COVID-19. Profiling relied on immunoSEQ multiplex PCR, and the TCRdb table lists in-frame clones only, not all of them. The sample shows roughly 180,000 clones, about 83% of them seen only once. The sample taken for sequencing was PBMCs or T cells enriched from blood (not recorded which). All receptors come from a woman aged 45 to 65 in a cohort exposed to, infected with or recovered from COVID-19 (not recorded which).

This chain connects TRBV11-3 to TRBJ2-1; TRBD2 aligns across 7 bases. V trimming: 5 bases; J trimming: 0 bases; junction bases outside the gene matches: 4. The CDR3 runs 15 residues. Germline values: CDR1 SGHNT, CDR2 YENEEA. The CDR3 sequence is CASSRAGVSYNEQFF. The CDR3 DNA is TGTGCCAGCAGCCGTGCGGGAGTCTCCTACAATGAGCAGTTCTTC.

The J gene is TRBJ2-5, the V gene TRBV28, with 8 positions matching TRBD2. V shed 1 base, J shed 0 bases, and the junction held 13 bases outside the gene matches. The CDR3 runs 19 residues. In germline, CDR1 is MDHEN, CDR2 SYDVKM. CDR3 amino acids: CASSLSGSGGSEYQETQYF. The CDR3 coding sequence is TGTGCCAGCAGTTTATCAGGGAGCGGGGGAAGCGAGTACCAAGAGACCCAGTACTTC.

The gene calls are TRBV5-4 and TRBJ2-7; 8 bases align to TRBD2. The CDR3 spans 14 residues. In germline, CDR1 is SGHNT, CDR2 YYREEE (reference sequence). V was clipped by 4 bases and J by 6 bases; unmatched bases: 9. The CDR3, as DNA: TGTGCCAGCAGCCCCCCGGGGGGGAGAGGCGAGCAGTACTTC. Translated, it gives CASSPPGGRGEQYF.

The CDR3 reads CASSLPGDGSPLHF. The DNA for the CDR3 is TGTGCCAGCAGCTTACCAGGGGACGGTTCACCCCTCCACTTT. The chain recombines TRBV5-4 with TRBJ1-6; D is perhaps TRBD1 (6 bases). Germline V CDR1 and CDR2: SGHNT, YYREEE (reference sequence). The CDR3 runs to 14 residues. V lost 2 bases and J 9 bases, leaving 12 bases between the germline ends.

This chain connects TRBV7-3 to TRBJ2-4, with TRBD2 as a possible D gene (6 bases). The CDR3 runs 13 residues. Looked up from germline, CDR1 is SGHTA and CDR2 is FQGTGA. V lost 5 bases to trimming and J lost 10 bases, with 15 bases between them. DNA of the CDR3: TGTGCCAGCAGCCTCAAGGAGGGTTCAATTCAGTACTTC. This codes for CASSLKEGSIQYF.

The CDR3 bases are TGTGCCAGCAGCACCCGACTAGCGGGAGGCGCCACAGATACGCAGTATTTT. It yields the protein CASSTRLAGGATDTQYF. The chain couples TRBV9 to TRBJ2-3; TRBD2 matches at 13 bases. V was clipped by 4 bases and J by 2 bases; unmatched bases: 7. The germline V gene has CDR1 SGDLS and CDR2 YYNGEE. The CDR3 runs to 17 residues. The full variable domain, its missing parts supplied by reference TRBV9 and TRBJ2-3, is DSGVTQTPKHLITATGQRVTLRCSPRSGDLSVYWYQQSLDQGLQFLIQYYNGEERAKGNILERFSAQQFPDLHSELNLSSLELGDSALYFCASSTRLAGGATDTQYFGPGTRLTVL.

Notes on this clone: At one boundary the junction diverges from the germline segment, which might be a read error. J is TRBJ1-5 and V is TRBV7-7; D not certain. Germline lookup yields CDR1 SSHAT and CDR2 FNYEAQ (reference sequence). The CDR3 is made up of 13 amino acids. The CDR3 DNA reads TGTGCTAGCAGCTTAGGGCCAAATCAGCCCCAGCATTTT. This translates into CASSLGPNQPQHF.

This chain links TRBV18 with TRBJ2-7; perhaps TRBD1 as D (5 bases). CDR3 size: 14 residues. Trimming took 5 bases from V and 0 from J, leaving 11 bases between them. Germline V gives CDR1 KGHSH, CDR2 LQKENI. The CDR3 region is CASSADTTSYEQYF. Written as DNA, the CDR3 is TGTGCCAGCTCAGCGGACACCACCTCCTACGAGCAGTACTTC.

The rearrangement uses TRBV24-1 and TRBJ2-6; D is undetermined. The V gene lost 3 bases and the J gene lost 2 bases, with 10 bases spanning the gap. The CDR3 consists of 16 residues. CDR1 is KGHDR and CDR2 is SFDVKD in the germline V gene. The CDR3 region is CATSDPRLTGANVLTF. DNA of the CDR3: TGTGCCACCAGTGATCCTCGGTTAACTGGGGCCAACGTCCTGACTTTC.

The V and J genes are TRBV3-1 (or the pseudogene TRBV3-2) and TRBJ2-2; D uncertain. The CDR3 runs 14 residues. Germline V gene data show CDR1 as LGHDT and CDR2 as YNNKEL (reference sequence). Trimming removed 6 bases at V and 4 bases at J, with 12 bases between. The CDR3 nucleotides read TGTGCCAGCAGTCTCCCTTTCCCCACCGGGGAGCTGTTTTTT. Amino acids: CASSLPFPTGELFF.

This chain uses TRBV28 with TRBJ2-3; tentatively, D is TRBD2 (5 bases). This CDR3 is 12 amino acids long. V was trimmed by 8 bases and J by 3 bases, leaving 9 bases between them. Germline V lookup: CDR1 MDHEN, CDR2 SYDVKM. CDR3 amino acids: CASGLYTDTQYF. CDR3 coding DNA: TGTGCCAGCGGACTGTATACAGATACGCAGTATTTT.

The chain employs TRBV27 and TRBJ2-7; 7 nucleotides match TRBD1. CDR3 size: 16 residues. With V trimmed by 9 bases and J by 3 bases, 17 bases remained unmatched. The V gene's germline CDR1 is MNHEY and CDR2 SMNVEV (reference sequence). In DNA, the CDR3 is TGTGCCAGAACATCCGAGAGGTCAGGGGGTTTCTACGAGCAGTACTTC. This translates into CARTSERSGGFYEQYF.

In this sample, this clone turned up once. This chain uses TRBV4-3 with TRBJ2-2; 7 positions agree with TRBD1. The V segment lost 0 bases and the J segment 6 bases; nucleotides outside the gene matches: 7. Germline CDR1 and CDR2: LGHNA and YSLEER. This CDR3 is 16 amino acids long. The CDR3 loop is CASSQDMTGLAGELFF. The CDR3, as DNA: TGCGCCAGCAGCCAAGATATGACAGGGTTGGCCGGGGAGCTGTTTTTT.

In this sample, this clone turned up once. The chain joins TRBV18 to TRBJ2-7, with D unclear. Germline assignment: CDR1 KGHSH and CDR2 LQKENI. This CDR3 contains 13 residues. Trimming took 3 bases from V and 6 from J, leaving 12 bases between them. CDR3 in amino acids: CASSPRETGEQYF. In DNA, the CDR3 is TGTGCCAGCTCACCGAGAGAAACGGGCGAGCAGTACTTC.

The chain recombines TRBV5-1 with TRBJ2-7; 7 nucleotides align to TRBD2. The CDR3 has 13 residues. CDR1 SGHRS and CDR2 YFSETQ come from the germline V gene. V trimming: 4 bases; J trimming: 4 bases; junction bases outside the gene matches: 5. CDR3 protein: CASSPEGGYEQYF. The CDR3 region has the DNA TGCGCCAGCAGCCCAGAGGGAGGGTACGAGCAGTACTTC.

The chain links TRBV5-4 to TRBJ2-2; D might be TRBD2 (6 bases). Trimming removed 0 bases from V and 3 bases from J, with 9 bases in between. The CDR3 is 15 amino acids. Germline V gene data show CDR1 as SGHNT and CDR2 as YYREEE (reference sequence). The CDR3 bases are TGTGCCAGCAGCTTGGTAGGGGAGGACACCGGGGAGCTGTTTTTT. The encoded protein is CASSLVGEDTGELFF.

CDR3 sequence reads: CASSVSPFGQPQHF. As DNA, the CDR3 is TGTGCCAGCAGCGTAAGCCCCTTCGGGCAGCCCCAGCATTTT. V usage is TRBV9 and J usage is TRBJ1-5, with D unresolved. The V gene's germline CDR1 is SGDLS and CDR2 YYNGEE. Trimming cost V 1 base and J 7 bases, with 12 bases left between them. This CDR3 has 14 residues.

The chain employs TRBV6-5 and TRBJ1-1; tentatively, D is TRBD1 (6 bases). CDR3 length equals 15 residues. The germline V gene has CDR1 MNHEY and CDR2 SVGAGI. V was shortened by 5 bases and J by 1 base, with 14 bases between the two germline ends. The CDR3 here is CASSPEDRRNTEAFF. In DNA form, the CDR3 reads TGTGCCAGCAGTCCAGAAGACAGGAGGAACACTGAAGCTTTCTTT.

Here the CDR3 DNA reads TGTGCCAGCAGCGATGCTGGGACAGGGGGTAACATTCAGTACTTC. Its translation is CASSDAGTGGNIQYF. The chain employs TRBV27 and TRBJ2-4; TRBD1 matches 11 bases. CDR3 length equals 15 residues. The ends lost 6 bases at V and 7 bases at J; junction bases unmatched: 8. Germline V gives CDR1 MNHEY, CDR2 SMNVEV (reference sequence).

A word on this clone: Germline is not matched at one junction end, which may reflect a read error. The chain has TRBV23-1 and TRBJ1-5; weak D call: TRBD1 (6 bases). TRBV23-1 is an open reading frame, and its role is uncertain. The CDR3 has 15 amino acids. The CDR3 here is CANSTRQALNQPQHF. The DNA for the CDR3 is TGCGCCAACAGTACTAGACAGGCCCTAAATCAGCCCCAGCATTTT.